These T cell receptor beta chains were read from a single sample in a study of shared clonotypes between healthy human individuals. Only in-frame clones appear in the TCRdb table, and some are missing; sequencing was by immunoSEQ multiplex PCR. This table holds around 240,000 clones, 50% to 75% found once. The sequencing input was memory CD4+ T cells sorted from blood. The receptor set was obtained from a man younger than 45 in good health. CDR3s include the opening cysteine and the closing phenylalanine or tryptophan. Each record gives: clone size, J gene, V gene, D gene, CDR3 protein, CDR3 DNA. D genes are given only for firm matches. A row's size may be missing; if present it is once, few, many or a size class.

clone size: NA
J gene: TRBJ2-3
V gene: TRBV5-1
D gene: NA
CDR3 protein: CASSFAGATDTQYF
CDR3 DNA: TGCGCCAGCAGCTTTGCGGGGGCCACAGATACGCAGTATTTT

clone size: NA
J gene: TRBJ2-1
V gene: TRBV15
D gene: NA
CDR3 protein: CATSRDYNEQFF
CDR3 DNA: TGTGCCACCAGCAGAGATTACAATGAGCAGTTCTTC

clone size: NA
J gene: TRBJ2-1
V gene: TRBV6-4
D gene: TRBD1
CDR3 protein: CASSPEGTGINEQFF
CDR3 DNA: TGTGCCAGCTCTCCAGAGGGGACAGGGATTAATGAGCAGTTCTTC

clone size: NA
J gene: TRBJ2-5
V gene: TRBV28
D gene: TRBD2
CDR3 protein: CASLAGDSETQYF
CDR3 DNA: TGTGCCTCGTTAGCGGGAGATTCGGAGACCCAGTACTTC

clone size: NA
J gene: TRBJ1-2
V gene: TRBV28
D gene: NA
CDR3 protein: CASHQAGRRDGYTF
CDR3 DNA: TGTGCCAGCCACCAGGCCGGGCGGCGGGATGGCTACACCTTC

clone size: NA
J gene: TRBJ2-7
V gene: TRBV5-1
D gene: NA
CDR3 protein: CASSLVGGGESHEQYF
CDR3 DNA: TGCGCCAGCAGCTTGGTTGGAGGGGGAGAATCCCACGAGCAGTACTTC

clone size: few
J gene: TRBJ1-2
V gene: TRBV2
D gene: NA
CDR3 protein: CASSLRGNYGYTF
CDR3 DNA: TGTGCCAGCAGTCTCCGGGGGAACTATGGCTACACCTTC

clone size: NA
J gene: TRBJ2-5
V gene: TRBV28
D gene: NA
CDR3 protein: CASSSRSTAGFQETQYF
CDR3 DNA: TGTGCCAGCAGTTCCCGATCTACCGCAGGGTTCCAAGAGACCCAGTACTTC

clone size: few
J gene: TRBJ1-2
V gene: TRBV7-2
D gene: NA
CDR3 protein: CASSLTVNYGYTF
CDR3 DNA: TGTGCCAGCAGCTTGACAGTAAACTATGGCTACACCTTC

clone size: once
J gene: TRBJ2-7
V gene: TRBV15
D gene: NA
CDR3 protein: CATSRGGAVSSYEQYF
CDR3 DNA: TGTGCCACCAGCAGAGGGGGGGCGGTTAGCTCCTACGAGCAGTACTTC

clone size: NA
J gene: TRBJ2-5
V gene: TRBV7-3
D gene: TRBD2
CDR3 protein: CASRIAGVGETQYF
CDR3 DNA: TGTGCCAGCAGGATAGCGGGAGTGGGAGAGACCCAGTACTTC

clone size: NA
J gene: TRBJ2-1
V gene: TRBV19
D gene: NA
CDR3 protein: CASSIAPSSYNEQFF
CDR3 DNA: TGTGCCAGTAGTATTGCCCCGAGCTCCTACAATGAGCAGTTCTTC

clone size: NA
J gene: TRBJ2-5
V gene: TRBV19
D gene: NA
CDR3 protein: CASSIDKGPGETQYF
CDR3 DNA: TGTGCCAGTAGTATAGATAAGGGACCTGGAGAGACCCAGTACTTC

clone size: NA
J gene: TRBJ1-1
V gene: TRBV19
D gene: TRBD1
CDR3 protein: CASSTTGRTEAFF
CDR3 DNA: TGTGCCAGTAGTACGACAGGGAGGACTGAAGCTTTCTTT

clone size: NA
J gene: TRBJ1-2
V gene: TRBV28
D gene: TRBD1
CDR3 protein: CASSQSGDRGLWGRFYGYTF
CDR3 DNA: TGTGCCAGCAGCCAAAGTGGGGACAGGGGGCTCTGGGGCCGCTTCTATGGCTACACCTTC

clone size: NA
J gene: TRBJ1-1
V gene: TRBV15
D gene: TRBD1
CDR3 protein: CATSRGGQGNTEAFF
CDR3 DNA: TGTGCCACCAGCAGAGGAGGACAGGGAAACACTGAAGCTTTCTTT

clone size: NA
J gene: TRBJ2-3
V gene: TRBV11-3
D gene: NA
CDR3 protein: CASSLGDKSTDTQYF
CDR3 DNA: TGTGCCAGCAGCTTAGGGGACAAGAGCACAGATACGCAGTATTTT

clone size: few
J gene: TRBJ1-1
V gene: TRBV5-1
D gene: TRBD1
CDR3 protein: CASSTGTVHMNTEAFF
CDR3 DNA: TGCGCCAGCAGCACGGGGACAGTCCACATGAACACTGAAGCTTTCTTT

clone size: few
J gene: TRBJ2-1
V gene: TRBV7-9
D gene: NA
CDR3 protein: CASSLAGPATSYNEQFF
CDR3 DNA: TGTGCCAGCAGCTTAGCGGGTCCGGCGACTTCCTACAATGAGCAGTTCTTC

clone size: NA
J gene: TRBJ2-5
V gene: TRBV5-1
D gene: NA
CDR3 protein: CASSFPGAGTETQYF
CDR3 DNA: TGCGCCAGCAGCTTCCCAGGGGCAGGAACAGAGACCCAGTACTTC

clone size: few
J gene: TRBJ1-5
V gene: TRBV5-6
D gene: NA
CDR3 protein: CASSLGMDNQPQHF
CDR3 DNA: TGTGCCAGCAGCTTGGGGATGGACAATCAGCCCCAGCATTTT

clone size: NA
J gene: TRBJ1-5
V gene: TRBV5-8
D gene: TRBD1
CDR3 protein: CASSFTGGSNQPQHF
CDR3 DNA: TGTGCCAGCAGCTTTACAGGGGGAAGCAATCAGCCCCAGCATTTT

clone size: NA
J gene: TRBJ2-7
V gene: TRBV5-1
D gene: TRBD2
CDR3 protein: CASSFILAGVPTEQYF
CDR3 DNA: TGCGCCAGCAGCTTTATCCTAGCGGGAGTACCTACGGAGCAGTACTTC

clone size: NA
J gene: TRBJ2-2
V gene: TRBV10-1
D gene: TRBD2
CDR3 protein: CASSESGRGELFF
CDR3 DNA: TGCGCCAGCAGTGAGAGCGGGAGGGGGGAGCTGTTTTTT

clone size: NA
J gene: TRBJ2-1
V gene: TRBV5-1
D gene: TRBD2
CDR3 protein: CASSSRTSGEKNEQFF
CDR3 DNA: TGCGCCAGCAGCTCTCGGACTAGCGGGGAGAAGAATGAGCAGTTCTTC

clone size: NA
J gene: TRBJ2-3
V gene: TRBV12-2
D gene: NA
CDR3 protein: CASRFSMRGGYTDTQYF
CDR3 DNA: TGTGCAAGTCGCTTTAGCATGCGGGGGGGATACACAGATACGCAGTATTTT

clone size: NA
J gene: TRBJ2-1
V gene: TRBV27
D gene: TRBD2
CDR3 protein: CASSARLAGGNEQFF
CDR3 DNA: TGTGCCAGCAGTGCCCGACTAGCGGGGGGGAATGAGCAGTTCTTC

clone size: NA
J gene: TRBJ2-1
V gene: TRBV11-2
D gene: NA
CDR3 protein: CASSYTTGSGEQFF
CDR3 DNA: TGTGCCAGCAGCTACACCACAGGGTCGGGAGAGCAGTTCTTC

clone size: NA
J gene: TRBJ2-3
V gene: TRBV9
D gene: TRBD2
CDR3 protein: CASSVGLAGAPDTQYF
CDR3 DNA: TGTGCCAGCAGCGTAGGACTAGCGGGAGCCCCAGATACGCAGTATTTT